The source of this T cell receptor (beta chain) is a study of shared clonotypes between healthy human individuals. On this clone itself: Its antigen is unidentified.

The assay was immunoSEQ multiplex PCR, and TCRdb's table has in-frame clones only and misses some. The sample has about 680,000 clones, about 90% seen once. Study conclusions and caveats: Non-shared clonotypes showed lower generation probabilities than clonotypes common to all four donors. Estimated clonotype richness was generally higher in naive than memory subsets. An anticipated effect of sequencing depth on clonotype sharing among donors was recognized.

Germline V gene sequence: CDR1 SEHNR, CDR2 FQNEAQ (reference sequence). This CDR3 is built from 16 residues. V was shortened by 1 base and J by 1 base, with 11 bases between the two germline ends. CD45RO-negative cells were positively selected for CCR7, leaving out terminally differentiated effector memory CD45RA+ cells. This clonotype was obtained from a man under 40 in good health. J is TRBJ2-1 and V is TRBV7-9; D gene ambiguous. Sequencing input: naive CD8+ T cells sorted from blood. CDR3 loop: CASSLVRSNSYNEQFF. The CDR3 bases are TGTGCCAGCAGCTTAGTTCGGTCAAATTCCTACAATGAGCAGTTCTTC.